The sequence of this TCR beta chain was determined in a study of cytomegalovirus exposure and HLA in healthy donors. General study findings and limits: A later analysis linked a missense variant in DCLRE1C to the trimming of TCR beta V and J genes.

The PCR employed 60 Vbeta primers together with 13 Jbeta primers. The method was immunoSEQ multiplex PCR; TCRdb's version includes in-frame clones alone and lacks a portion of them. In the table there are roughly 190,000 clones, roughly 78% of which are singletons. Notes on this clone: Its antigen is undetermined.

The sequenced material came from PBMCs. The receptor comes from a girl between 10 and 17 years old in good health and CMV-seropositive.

CDR3 sequence: CASSIGTGVGYTF. The CDR3 DNA reads TGTGCCAGCAGCATCGGGACAGGGGTTGGCTACACCTTC. J is TRBJ1-2 and V is TRBV7-2, with TRBD1 matching over 10 bases. Germline-derived CDR1 and CDR2 are SGHTA and FQGNSA. J gave up 7 bases and V 5 bases, and 4 bases lay outside the gene matches. This CDR3 region has 13 residues.